These 15 T cell receptor beta chains originate from one sample sequenced in a study of control samples from healthy donors and cancer patients. This table comes from immunoSEQ multiplex PCR, and its TCRdb copy is limited to in-frame clones, with some not included. The sample holds more than 95,000 clones, around nine tenths seen once. The material sequenced was blood. Receptor source: a woman between 65 and 79 years old in good health.

The J gene is TRBJ2-3, the V gene TRBV5-1; 12 positions agree with TRBD1. The CDR3 spans 15 residues. Losses at the gene ends were 4 bases for V and 4 bases for J; bases not matched to a gene: 4. Per the germline V gene, CDR1 is SGHRS and CDR2 is YFSETQ. In DNA form, the CDR3 reads TGCGCCAGCAGCCCGGGACAGGGGGCCGCAGATACGCAGTATTTT. It yields the protein CASSPGQGAADTQYF. Looking up the rest from reference TRBV5-1 and TRBJ2-3 gives the full variable domain: KAGVTQTPRYLIKTRGQQVTLSCSPISGHRSVSWYQQTPGQGLQFLFEYFSETQRNKGNFPGRFSGRQFSNSRSEMNVSTLELGDSALYLCASSPGQGAADTQYFGPGTRLTVL.

The V gene is TRBV4-3, the J gene TRBJ1-1, with a tentative D call TRBD1 (5 bases). The CDR3 spans 14 residues. Trimming removed 4 bases from V and 5 bases from J, with 14 bases in between. The germline gives CDR1 LGHNA, CDR2 YSLEER. This chain's CDR3 is CASSLGGSGTEAFF. DNA of the CDR3: TGCGCCAGCAGCCTGGGGGGTAGTGGTACTGAAGCTTTCTTT.

The rearrangement links TRBV4-1 to TRBJ1-2, with D hard to call. This CDR3 is 17 amino acids long. Germline CDR1 is MGHRA and CDR2 is YSYEKL. V was clipped by 1 base and J by 0 bases, with 15 bases between them. Written as DNA, the CDR3 is TGCGCCAGCAGCCAAGGTACCAGGTTATCGCCTAACTATGGCTACACCTTC. This gives the protein CASSQGTRLSPNYGYTF.

As DNA, the CDR3 is TGCGCCAGCAGCTCTACCCCTTCCTCCTACAATGAGCAGTTCTTC. Its translation: CASSSTPSSYNEQFF. J is TRBJ2-1 and V is TRBV5-1; no reliable D call. The CDR3 extends over 15 amino acids. The germline CDR1 and CDR2 sequences are SGHRS and YFSETQ. The V end was cut by 3 bases, the J end by 0 bases, with 10 bases between.

The chain couples TRBV5-1 to TRBJ2-5; D might be TRBD1 (6 bases). CDR3 length: 15 amino acids. The V gene lost 0 bases and the J gene lost 5 bases, with 14 bases spanning the gap. Germline CDR1 is SGHRS and CDR2 is YFSETQ. Here the CDR3 DNA reads TGCGCCAGCAGCTTGGTCGCCAGGGGAGTGGAGACCCAGTACTTC. This gives the protein CASSLVARGVETQYF. Based on the CDR3 plus reference TRBV5-1 and TRBJ2-5, the full variable domain is KAGVTQTPRYLIKTRGQQVTLSCSPISGHRSVSWYQQTPGQGLQFLFEYFSETQRNKGNFPGRFSGRQFSNSRSEMNVSTLELGDSALYLCASSLVARGVETQYFGPGTRLLVL.

V is TRBV6-1 and J is TRBJ1-5; 9 nucleotides line up with TRBD1. There are 16 residues in the CDR3. The ends lost 4 bases at V and 11 bases at J; junction bases unmatched: 15. Germline loops: CDR1 MNHNS, CDR2 SASEGT. CDR3 nucleotides: TGTGCCAGCAGTGCCCAACAGGGGGCGGGGATCATTGCCCAGCATTTT. Protein product: CASSAQQGAGIIAQHF.

V is TRBV15 and J is TRBJ1-6; no clear D. Germline V lookup: CDR1 LNHNV, CDR2 YYDKDF (reference sequence). Trimming stripped 3 bases from V and 10 bases from J, with 19 bases between. The CDR3 sequence is 16 residues long. The DNA for the CDR3 is TGTGCCACCAGCAGGACCACAGCGGTCATGGGGTCACCCCTCCACTTT. It translates to CATSRTTAVMGSPLHF.

This clone was seen once. This chain links TRBV5-1 with TRBJ1-2, with 7 bases matching TRBD1. V shed 4 bases, J shed 2 bases, and the junction held 11 bases outside the gene matches. This CDR3 comprises 16 residues. CDR1 is SGHRS and CDR2 is YFSETQ in the germline V gene. The CDR3 nucleotides are TGCGCCAGCAGCAGGGGTACAGGGGCGCAAAACTATGGCTACACCTTC. This sequence encodes CASSRGTGAQNYGYTF.

The chain combines TRBV24-1 with TRBJ2-5, with 11 nucleotides matching TRBD2. The CDR3 loop spans 16 amino acids. Germline-derived CDR1 and CDR2 are KGHDR and SFDVKD. V gave up 10 bases and J gave up 0 bases; unmatched junction bases: 9. CDR3 residues: CATYTGTSGDQETQYF. CDR3 sequence (DNA): TGTGCCACTTATACGGGGACTAGCGGTGACCAAGAGACCCAGTACTTC.

V and J are TRBV5-1 and TRBJ2-1; 12 bases align to TRBD1. CDR1 and CDR2 (germline): SGHRS, YFSETQ. This CDR3 spans 15 amino acids. After removal of 5 bases from V and 7 bases from J, the junction contained 7 bases not matched to a gene. CDR3 bases: TGCGCCAGCAGGCCCGGGACAGGGGGCTTTAATGAGCAGTTCTTC. Protein: CASRPGTGGFNEQFF.

CDR3: CASSIRSGVGYTF. CDR3 coding DNA: TGTGCCAGTAGTATCAGATCAGGGGTTGGCTACACCTTC. The V and J genes are TRBV19 and TRBJ1-2; TRBD1 is a possible D gene (6 bases). The CDR3 is 13 amino acids. The germline gives CDR1 LNHDA, CDR2 SQIVND (reference sequence). Trimming removed 3 bases at V and 7 bases at J, with 12 bases between.

V and J are TRBV18 and TRBJ2-3; the match to TRBD1 covers 7 bases. This CDR3 has 15 residues. Losses at the gene ends were 6 bases for V and 0 bases for J; bases not matched to a gene: 6. Germline loops: CDR1 KGHSH, CDR2 LQKENI. The CDR3 DNA reads TGTGCCAGCTCCTCCCAGGGGGTTAGCACAGATACGCAGTATTTT. Protein sequence: CASSSQGVSTDTQYF.

This chain uses TRBV7-9 with TRBJ2-3, with 10 bases lining up with TRBD2. Trimming cost V 5 bases and J 6 bases; bases outside gene matches: 8. Germline V CDR1 and CDR2: SEHNR, FQNEAQ (reference sequence). The CDR3 has 15 residues. CDR3 nucleotide sequence: TGTGCCAGCAGCCCTTGGAGCGGGGGGGCGGATACGCAGTATTTT. This translates into CASSPWSGGADTQYF.

The V gene is TRBV9, the J gene TRBJ1-2; D not certain. V lost 0 bases and J lost 6, with 12 bases in between. CDR3 length: 14 residues. From germline, CDR1 is SGDLS and CDR2 YYNGEE. Here the CDR3 reads CASSVATLQNGYTF. CDR3 nucleotide sequence: TGTGCCAGCAGCGTAGCAACCCTTCAGAATGGCTACACCTTC.

This clone was recorded once. The chain recombines TRBV7-3 with TRBJ2-7; weak D call: TRBD1 (6 bases). Germline assignment: CDR1 SGHTA and CDR2 FQGTGA. Trimming left V 3 bases short and J 4 bases short, with 16 bases between. The CDR3 has 15 residues. CDR3 DNA: TGTGCCAGCAGCTTGGGAGTGACAGGCACATACGAGCAGTACTTC. Its translation is CASSLGVTGTYEQYF.